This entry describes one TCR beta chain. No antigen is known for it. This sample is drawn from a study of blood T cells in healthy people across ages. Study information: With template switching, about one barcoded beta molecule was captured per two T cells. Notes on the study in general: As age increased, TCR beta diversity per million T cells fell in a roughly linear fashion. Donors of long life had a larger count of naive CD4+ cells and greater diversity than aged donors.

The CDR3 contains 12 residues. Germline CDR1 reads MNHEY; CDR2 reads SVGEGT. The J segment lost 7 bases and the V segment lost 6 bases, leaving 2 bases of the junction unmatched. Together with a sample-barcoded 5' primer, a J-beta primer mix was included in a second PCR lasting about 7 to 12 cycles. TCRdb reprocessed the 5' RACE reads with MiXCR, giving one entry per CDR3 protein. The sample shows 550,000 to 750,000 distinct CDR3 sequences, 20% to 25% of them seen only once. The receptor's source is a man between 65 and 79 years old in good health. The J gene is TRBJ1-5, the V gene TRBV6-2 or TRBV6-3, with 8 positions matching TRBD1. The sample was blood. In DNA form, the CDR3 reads TGTGCCAGCAGGACAGGGGTGCAGCCCCAGCATTTT. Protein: CASRTGVQPQHF.